The 5 T cell receptor beta chains listed next were all sequenced from one sample in a study of T cell repertoires in cytomegalovirus infection. One entry per CDR3 protein, called by TCRdb with MiXCR from the reads. This sample yields about 240,000 distinct CDR3 sequences, of which around 6.4% are seen a single time; around 6.5% belongs to the top ten. The sequenced sample consisted of PBMCs. These receptors were collected from a human donor in good health (CMV status not recorded). Some clones in this sample may be carry-over from other donors' samples.

This clonotype was counted many times. The chain has TRBV7-6 and TRBJ1-6, with D tentatively TRBD1 (6 bases). Trimming shortened V by 1 base and J by 10 bases, and 14 bases separated the two germline ends. Looked up from germline, CDR1 is SGHVS and CDR2 is FNYEAQ. The CDR3 is 15 amino acids. This CDR3 reads CASSLGVQGASPLHF. DNA for the CDR3: TGTGCCAGCAGCTTAGGGGTACAGGGAGCCTCACCCCTCCACTTT.

This clonotype occurred many times. The gene calls are TRBV7-2 and TRBJ1-1; TRBD1 is a possible D gene (5 bases). The CDR3 extends over 15 amino acids. Germline loops: CDR1 SGHTA, CDR2 FQGNSA. V gave up 2 bases and J gave up 3 bases, with 13 bases separating them. The CDR3 DNA follows: TGTGCCAGCAGCTTATATTTTGGGGGGGACACTGAAGCTTTCTTT. Encoded protein: CASSLYFGGDTEAFF.

This clonotype was seen ten or more times. The chain carries TRBV11-2 and TRBJ1-1; possible D gene TRBD1, 5 bases. The CDR3 extends over 16 amino acids. Germline V CDR1 and CDR2: SGHAT, FQNNGV. V was pared by 3 bases and J by 0 bases, with 14 bases between. The CDR3 spells CASSLQGPSMNTEAFF. In DNA form, the CDR3 reads TGTGCCAGCAGCTTGCAGGGTCCCTCTATGAACACTGAAGCTTTCTTT.

This clonotype was seen at least ten times. The chain carries TRBV20-1 and TRBJ1-4; TRBD1 agrees at 9 bases. The trim removed 1 base at V and 3 bases at J, leaving 6 bases unmatched. Germline CDR1 and CDR2: DFQATT and SNEGSKA (reference sequence). The CDR3 runs 16 residues. The DNA for the CDR3 is TGCAGTGCTAGAGTACAGGGGGCGGTGGCTAATGAAAAACTGTTTTTT. Translated: CSARVQGAVANEKLFF.

The sample holds many counts of this clonotype. This sequence joins TRBV20-1 and TRBJ1-6, with TRBD1 matching 8 bases. The V and J ends lost 1 base and 9 bases, in that order; junction bases with no gene match: 11. The length of the CDR3 is 16 residues. CDR1 is DFQATT, CDR2 SNEGSKA, per germline (reference sequence). The CDR3: CSARGDRGRTGSPLHF. CDR3 DNA sequence: TGCAGTGCTAGAGGTGACAGGGGCCGGACAGGTTCACCCCTCCACTTT.